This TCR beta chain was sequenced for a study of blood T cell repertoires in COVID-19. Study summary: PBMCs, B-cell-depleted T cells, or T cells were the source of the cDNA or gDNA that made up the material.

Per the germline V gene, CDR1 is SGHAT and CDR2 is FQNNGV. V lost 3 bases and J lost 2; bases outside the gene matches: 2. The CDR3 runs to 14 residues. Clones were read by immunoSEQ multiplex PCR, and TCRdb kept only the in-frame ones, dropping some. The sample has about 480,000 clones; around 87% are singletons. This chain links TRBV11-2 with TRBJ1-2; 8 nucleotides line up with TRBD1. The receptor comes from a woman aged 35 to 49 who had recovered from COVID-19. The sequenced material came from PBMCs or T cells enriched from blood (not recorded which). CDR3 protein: CASSLTGDNYGYTF. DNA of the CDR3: TGTGCCAGCAGCTTGACAGGGGACAACTATGGCTACACCTTC. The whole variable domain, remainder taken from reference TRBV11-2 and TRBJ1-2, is EAGVAQSPRYKIIEKRQSVAFWCNPISGHATLYWYQQILGQGPKLLIQFQNNGVVDDSQLPKDRFSAERLKGVDSTLKIQPAKLEDSAVYLCASSLTGDNYGYTFGSGTRLTVV.